This T cell receptor beta chain comes out of a study of blood T cell repertoires in COVID-19. The CDR3 runs 15 residues. Germline V lookup: CDR1 SGHRS, CDR2 YFSETQ. Unmatched junction bases numbered 6, after V lost 3 bases and J lost 3 bases. Participants came from about 24 US areas, aged roughly 18 to 100 years. Some clones are missing from TCRdb's copy, which holds only in-frame ones; the method was immunoSEQ multiplex PCR. The table has about 330,000 clones, 88% seen once. The receptor's source is a man younger than 45 who had recovered from COVID-19. The sequenced sample was PBMCs or T cells enriched from blood (not recorded which). The chain has TRBV5-1 and TRBJ2-7; 10 nucleotides agree with TRBD1. DNA of the CDR3: TGCGCCAGCAGCTCGGGACAGGGGAATATCTACGAGCAGTACTTC. As protein: CASSSGQGNIYEQYF.